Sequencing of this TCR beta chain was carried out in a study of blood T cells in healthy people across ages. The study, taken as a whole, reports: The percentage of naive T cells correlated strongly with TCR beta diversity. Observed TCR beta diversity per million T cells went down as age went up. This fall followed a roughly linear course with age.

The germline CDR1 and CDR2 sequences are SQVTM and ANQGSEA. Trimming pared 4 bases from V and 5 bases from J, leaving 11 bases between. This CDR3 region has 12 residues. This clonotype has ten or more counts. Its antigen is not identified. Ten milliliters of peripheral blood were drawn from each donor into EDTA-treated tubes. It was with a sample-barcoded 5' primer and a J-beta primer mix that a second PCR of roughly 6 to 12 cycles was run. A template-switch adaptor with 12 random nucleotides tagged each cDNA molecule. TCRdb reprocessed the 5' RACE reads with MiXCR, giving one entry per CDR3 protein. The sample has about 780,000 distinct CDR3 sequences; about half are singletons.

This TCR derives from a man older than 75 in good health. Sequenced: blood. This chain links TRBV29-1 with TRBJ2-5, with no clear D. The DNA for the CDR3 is TGCAGCGTTGGCCCTCAGGTGGAGACCCAGTACTTC. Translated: CSVGPQVETQYF.